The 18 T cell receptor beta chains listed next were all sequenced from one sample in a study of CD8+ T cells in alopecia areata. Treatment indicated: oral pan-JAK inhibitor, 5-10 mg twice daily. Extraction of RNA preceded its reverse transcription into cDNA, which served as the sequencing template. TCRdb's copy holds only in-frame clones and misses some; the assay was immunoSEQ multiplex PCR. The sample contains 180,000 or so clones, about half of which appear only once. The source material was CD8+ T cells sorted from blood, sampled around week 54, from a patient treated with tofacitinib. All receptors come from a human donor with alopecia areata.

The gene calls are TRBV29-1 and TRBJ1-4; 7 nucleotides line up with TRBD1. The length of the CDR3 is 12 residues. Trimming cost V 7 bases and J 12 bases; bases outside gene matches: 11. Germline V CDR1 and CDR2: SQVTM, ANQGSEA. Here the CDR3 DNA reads TGCAGCGCAACCTGGACAGGCCTTGAACTGTTTTTT. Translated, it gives CSATWTGLELFF.

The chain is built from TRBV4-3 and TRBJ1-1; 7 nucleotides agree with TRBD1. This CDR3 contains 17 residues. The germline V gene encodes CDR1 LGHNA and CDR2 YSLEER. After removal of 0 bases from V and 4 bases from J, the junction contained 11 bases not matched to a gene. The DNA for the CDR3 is TGCGCCAGCAGCCAAGATGTAACAGGGGATTTTAGCACTGAAGCTTTCTTT. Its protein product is CASSQDVTGDFSTEAFF.

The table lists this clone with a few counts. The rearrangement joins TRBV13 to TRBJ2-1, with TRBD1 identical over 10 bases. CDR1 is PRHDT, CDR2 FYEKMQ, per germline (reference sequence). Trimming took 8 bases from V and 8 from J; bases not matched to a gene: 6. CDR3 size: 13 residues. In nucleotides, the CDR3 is TGTGCCAGCGGACAGGGGGATTTTGATGAGCAGTTCTTC. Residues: CASGQGDFDEQFF.

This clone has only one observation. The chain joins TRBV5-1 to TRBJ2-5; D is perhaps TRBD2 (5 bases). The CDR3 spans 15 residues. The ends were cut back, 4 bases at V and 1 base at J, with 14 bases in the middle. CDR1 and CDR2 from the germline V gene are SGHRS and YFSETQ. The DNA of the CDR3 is TGCGCCAGCAGCCCCCTCCCGGGAACCCAAGAGACCCAGTACTTC. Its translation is CASSPLPGTQETQYF.

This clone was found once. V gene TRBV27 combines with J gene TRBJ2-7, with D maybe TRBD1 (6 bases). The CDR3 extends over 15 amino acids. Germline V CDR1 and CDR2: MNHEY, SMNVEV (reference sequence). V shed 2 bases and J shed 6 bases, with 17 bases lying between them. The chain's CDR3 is CASSLTGTGHPEQYF. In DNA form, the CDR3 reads TGTGCCAGCAGTTTAACGGGAACAGGGCATCCCGAGCAGTACTTC.

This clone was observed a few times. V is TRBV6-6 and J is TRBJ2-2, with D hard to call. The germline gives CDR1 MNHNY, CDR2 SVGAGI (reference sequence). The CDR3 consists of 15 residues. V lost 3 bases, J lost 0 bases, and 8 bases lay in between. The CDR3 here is CASSYEATNTGELFF. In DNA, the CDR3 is TGTGCCAGCAGTTATGAGGCTACGAACACCGGGGAGCTGTTTTTT.

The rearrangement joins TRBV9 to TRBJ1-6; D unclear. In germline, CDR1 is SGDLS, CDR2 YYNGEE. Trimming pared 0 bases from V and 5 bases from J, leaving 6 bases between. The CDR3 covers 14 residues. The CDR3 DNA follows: TGTGCCAGCAGCGTAGCAGGAGATAATTCACCCCTCCACTTT. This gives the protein CASSVAGDNSPLHF.

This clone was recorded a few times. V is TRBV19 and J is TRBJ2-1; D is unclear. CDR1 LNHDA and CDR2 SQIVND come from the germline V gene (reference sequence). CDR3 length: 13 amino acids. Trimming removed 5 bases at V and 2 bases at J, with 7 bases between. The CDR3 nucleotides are TGTGCCAGTAGTCTGCCGCCCTACAATGAGCAGTTCTTC. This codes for CASSLPPYNEQFF.

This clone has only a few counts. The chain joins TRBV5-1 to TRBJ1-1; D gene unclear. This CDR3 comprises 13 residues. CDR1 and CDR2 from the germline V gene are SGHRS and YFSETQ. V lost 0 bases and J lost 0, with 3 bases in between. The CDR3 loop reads CASSLDVNTEAFF. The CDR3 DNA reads TGCGCCAGCAGCTTGGACGTGAACACTGAAGCTTTCTTT.

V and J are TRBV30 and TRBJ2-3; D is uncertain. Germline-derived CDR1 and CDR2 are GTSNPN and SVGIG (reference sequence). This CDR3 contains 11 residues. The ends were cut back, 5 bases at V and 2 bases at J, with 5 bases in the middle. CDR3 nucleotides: TGTGCCTGGTGGGCCACAGATACGCAGTATTTT. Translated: CAWWATDTQYF.

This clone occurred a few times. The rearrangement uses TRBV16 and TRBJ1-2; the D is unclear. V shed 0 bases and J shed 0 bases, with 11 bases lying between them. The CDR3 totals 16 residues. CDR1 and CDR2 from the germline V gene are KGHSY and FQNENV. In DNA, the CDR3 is TGTGCCAGCAGCCAATCGTCAGACGGAGCTAACTATGGCTACACCTTC. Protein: CASSQSSDGANYGYTF.

The CDR3 DNA follows: TGCGCCAGCAGCTTCGGACTAGCGGGGGCCACCGGGGAGCTGTTTTTT. Translation gives CASSFGLAGATGELFF. The chain has TRBV5-1 and TRBJ2-2, with TRBD2 matching over 13 bases. The CDR3 is 16 amino acids. The V and J ends lost 2 bases and 4 bases, in that order; junction bases with no gene match: 2. Germline loops: CDR1 SGHRS, CDR2 YFSETQ. The variable domain in full, completed from reference TRBV5-1 and TRBJ2-2, reads KAGVTQTPRYLIKTRGQQVTLSCSPISGHRSVSWYQQTPGQGLQFLFEYFSETQRNKGNFPGRFSGRQFSNSRSEMNVSTLELGDSALYLCASSFGLAGATGELFFGEGSRLTVL.

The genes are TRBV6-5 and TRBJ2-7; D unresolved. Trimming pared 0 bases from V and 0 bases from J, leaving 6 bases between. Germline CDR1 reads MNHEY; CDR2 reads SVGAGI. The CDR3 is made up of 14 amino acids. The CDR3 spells CASSYSQSSYEQYF. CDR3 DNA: TGTGCCAGCAGTTACTCGCAGAGCTCCTACGAGCAGTACTTC.

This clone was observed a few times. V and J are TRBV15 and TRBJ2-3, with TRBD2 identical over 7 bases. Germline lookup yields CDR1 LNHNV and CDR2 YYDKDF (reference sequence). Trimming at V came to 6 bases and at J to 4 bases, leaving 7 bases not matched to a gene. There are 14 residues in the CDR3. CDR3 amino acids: CATSPAGRADTQYF. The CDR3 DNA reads TGTGCCACCAGTCCAGCGGGGAGGGCAGATACGCAGTATTTT.

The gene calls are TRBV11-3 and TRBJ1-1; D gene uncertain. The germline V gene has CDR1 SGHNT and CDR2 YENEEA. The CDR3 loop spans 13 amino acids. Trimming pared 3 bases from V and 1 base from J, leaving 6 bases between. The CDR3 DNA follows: TGTGCCAGCAGCTTCAAGAGGAACACTGAAGCTTTCTTT. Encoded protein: CASSFKRNTEAFF.

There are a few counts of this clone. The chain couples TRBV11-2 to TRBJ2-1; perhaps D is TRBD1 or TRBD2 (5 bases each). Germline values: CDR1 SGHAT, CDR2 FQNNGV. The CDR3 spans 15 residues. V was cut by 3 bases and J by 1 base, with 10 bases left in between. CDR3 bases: TGTGCCAGCAGCTTTGGGGGACCATCCTACAATGAGCAGTTCTTC. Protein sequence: CASSFGGPSYNEQFF.

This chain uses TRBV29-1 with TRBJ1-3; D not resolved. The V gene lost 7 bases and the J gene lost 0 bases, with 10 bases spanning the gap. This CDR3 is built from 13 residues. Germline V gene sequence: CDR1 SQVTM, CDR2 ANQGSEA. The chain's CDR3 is CSARPVSGNTIYF. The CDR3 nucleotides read TGCAGCGCCCGCCCCGTCTCTGGAAACACCATATATTTT.

CDR3 DNA: TGTGCCTGGAATGACGGGAACTATGGCTACACCTTC. Protein: CAWNDGNYGYTF. The chain uses TRBV30 and TRBJ1-2; D not certain. V was pared by 4 bases and J by 2 bases, with 8 bases between. This CDR3 has 12 amino acids. Germline lookup yields CDR1 GTSNPN and CDR2 SVGIG (reference sequence).